This T cell receptor (beta chain) was found in a study of human T cells and chemical hapten exposure. Study-level background: Patients got weekly scalp diphenylcyclopropenone doses over the approximately 24-week study. Patients were mainly female, each with alopecia areata, totalis or universalis. Study-level results: The formation of large CDR3 similarity clusters by expanded TCRs significantly exceeded that of controls.

As to time point: patch test 3, about 24 weeks after DPC sensitization. The treatment was: therapeutic diphenylcyclopropenone sensitization with weekly scalp DPC. At patch-test visits, sampling came before the patch test. TCRdb analysed the RACE reads with MiXCR anew, one entry per CDR3 protein. The sample contains roughly 71,000 distinct CDR3 sequences, 11% of which appear only once. The sample holds many counts of this clonotype. Its target is not known. The receptor was isolated from a woman in her 50s with alopecia areata. Some clones in this sample may be carry-over from other donors' samples. This material consisted of whole blood, taken in connection with sensitization to the hapten diphenylcyclopropenone (DPC).

The CDR3, as DNA: TGCAGTGCTAGAAGACCCCTAGCGGGGTACAATGAGCAGTTCTTC. Translation gives CSARRPLAGYNEQFF. The V call is TRBV20-1, the J call TRBJ2-1, with 9 bases aligning to TRBD2. The V gene end was trimmed by 2 bases and the J gene end by 4 bases; junction bases not matched to a gene: 6. The CDR3 length is 15 residues. Germline lookup yields CDR1 DFQATT and CDR2 SNEGSKA (reference sequence).